A single sample is the source of the 23 T cell receptor beta chains below, sequenced in a study of OX40 agonist ivuxolimab in advanced cancers. Only in-frame clones appear in the TCRdb table, and some are missing; sequencing was by immunoSEQ multiplex PCR. This sample has 40,000 to 65,000 clones, with roughly 84% found just once. The sample in question was CD4+ or CD8+ T cells sorted from blood, obtained in a trial of the OX40 agonist ivuxolimab. The receptor set was obtained from an adult with an advanced solid tumor such as melanoma, head and neck, liver or kidney cancer.

This rearrangement joins TRBV14 to TRBJ2-7; D not certain. V gave up 0 bases and J gave up 9 bases, with 15 bases separating them. The CDR3 has 14 residues. Germline CDR1 reads SGHDN; CDR2 reads FVKESK. CDR3 in DNA: TGTGCCAGCAGCCAAGACGGTCGGTCCGCGCGGCAGTACTTC. This gives the protein CASSQDGRSARQYF.

The chain employs TRBV5-1 and TRBJ2-7; possibly TRBD2 for D (5 bases). Deletions cut 0 bases from V and 6 bases from J, with 10 bases between. CDR3 length equals 13 residues. Germline V gene sequence: CDR1 SGHRS, CDR2 YFSETQ. In DNA form, the CDR3 reads TGCGCCAGCAGCTTGGCCCTAGCTGGCGAGCAGTACTTC. Its protein is CASSLALAGEQYF.

The gene calls are TRBV5-5 and TRBJ2-7, with 9 bases matching TRBD1. This CDR3 is built from 14 residues. Germline-derived CDR1 and CDR2 are SGHKS and YYEKEE (reference sequence). V was clipped by 2 bases and J by 2 bases; unmatched bases: 2. CDR3 DNA: TGTGCCAGCAGCTTCCGGGACAGGGCCTACGAGCAGTACTTC. This encodes CASSFRDRAYEQYF.

The chain carries TRBV6-1 and TRBJ1-1; D may be TRBD1 (6 bases). Germline CDR1 MNHNS, CDR2 SASEGT. The V end was cut by 2 bases, the J end by 6 bases, with 13 bases between. This CDR3 is built from 14 residues. The CDR3: CASSEPGVGAEAFF. The CDR3 nucleotides read TGTGCCAGCAGTGAACCAGGGGTAGGAGCTGAAGCTTTCTTT.

This clone appeared a single time. The V gene is TRBV7-9, the J gene TRBJ2-7; 8 bases align to TRBD1. The CDR3 loop spans 15 amino acids. Trimming cost V 5 bases and J 0 bases; bases outside gene matches: 6. The germline V gene has CDR1 SEHNR and CDR2 FQNEAQ (reference sequence). DNA for the CDR3: TGTGCCAGCAGCCTGACAGGGGCCTTCTCCTACGAGCAGTACTTC. Protein product: CASSLTGAFSYEQYF.

By share, this clone counts as medium-sized (0.01 to 0.1%). The V and J genes are TRBV5-5 and TRBJ1-1; D might be TRBD1 (5 bases). The length of the CDR3 is 16 residues. Trimming shortened V by 4 bases and J by 0 bases, and 16 bases separated the two germline ends. CDR1 SGHKS and CDR2 YYEKEE come from the germline V gene (reference sequence). The CDR3 here is CASSRMGGVMNTEAFF. The CDR3 DNA reads TGTGCCAGCAGCCGCATGGGAGGGGTAATGAACACTGAAGCTTTCTTT.

The V gene is TRBV7-9, the J gene TRBJ2-5; a weak D match, TRBD2 (6 bases). Germline CDR1 and CDR2: SEHNR and FQNEAQ (reference sequence). This CDR3 is built from 15 residues. With 1 base removed from V and 1 base from J, the gap between germline ends came to 10 bases. The DNA for the CDR3 is TGTGCCAGCAGCTTAGGGATGGGGGGCCAAGAGACCCAGTACTTC. This encodes CASSLGMGGQETQYF.

This chain connects TRBV2 to TRBJ2-7; TRBD2 aligns across 9 bases. V was pared by 5 bases and J by 0 bases, with 5 bases of the junction left unmatched. Germline CDR1 and CDR2: SNHLY and FYNNEI. The CDR3 length is 15 residues. CDR3 sequence (DNA): TGTGCCAGCAGTCCAGCGGGAGGCCGCTCCTACGAGCAGTACTTC. Amino acids: CASSPAGGRSYEQYF.

The chain has TRBV19 and TRBJ1-4, with no clear D. CDR1 is LNHDA and CDR2 is SQIVND in the germline V gene (reference sequence). V lost 2 bases and J lost 7, with 14 bases in between. CDR3 length: 15 residues. CDR3 coding DNA: TGTGCCAGTAGTATATCTTCACGGATGCTTGAAAAACTGTTTTTT. Translation gives CASSISSRMLEKLFF.

The V gene is TRBV6-7, the J gene TRBJ2-5; D gene unclear. TRBJ2-7 explains the end of the DNA better; the J call may be wrong. TRBV6-7 is recorded as an ORF, its role being uncertain. This CDR3 has 15 amino acids. The CDR3 reads CASSYSYGDGNEQYF. The DNA for the CDR3 is TGTGCCAGCAGTTACTCGTATGGGGATGGAAACGAGCAGTACTTC.

The V gene is TRBV5-6, the J gene TRBJ2-7; D is ambiguous. The V end lost 0 bases, the J end lost 2 bases, and 6 bases lay between the germline ends. This CDR3 is 13 amino acids long. CDR1 SGHDT and CDR2 YYEEEE come from the germline V gene. The CDR3 here is CASSLDFAYEQYF. CDR3 in DNA: TGTGCCAGCAGCTTGGACTTTGCCTACGAGCAGTACTTC.

The rearrangement joins TRBV5-4 to TRBJ2-7; 10 nucleotides agree with TRBD2. V lost 4 bases, J lost 2 bases, and 3 bases stayed unmatched. The CDR3 runs 14 residues. CDR1 is SGHNT, CDR2 YYREEE, per germline (reference sequence). The CDR3 spells CASSLLAGTYEQYF. CDR3 coding DNA: TGTGCCAGCAGCCTACTAGCGGGAACCTACGAGCAGTACTTC.

This clone qualifies as medium-sized (0.01 to 0.1%). The chain is built from TRBV11-2 and TRBJ2-1; 8 bases map to TRBD2. Germline V gene data show CDR1 as SGHAT and CDR2 as FQNNGV. The CDR3 runs 14 residues. The junction had 15 bases not matched to a gene; V was cut back by 5 bases and J by 15 bases. CDR3: CASSPGTSWSSTFF. CDR3 DNA: TGTGCCAGCAGCCCCGGGACTAGTTGGTCGAGTACGTTCTTC.

V is TRBV2 and J is TRBJ2-4; D not certain. Trimming stripped 1 base from V and 2 bases from J, with 9 bases between. This CDR3 is built from 15 residues. Germline V CDR1 and CDR2: SNHLY, FYNNEI. The CDR3: CASSEELQSKNIQYF. The DNA for the CDR3 is TGTGCCAGCAGTGAAGAGTTACAGTCCAAAAACATTCAGTACTTC.

V gene TRBV19 combines with J gene TRBJ1-1; D not resolved. The ends were cut back, 5 bases at V and 6 bases at J, with 16 bases in the middle. From germline, CDR1 is LNHDA and CDR2 SQIVND (reference sequence). This CDR3 has 14 residues. CDR3 nucleotides: TGTGCCAGTAGTGCTACACGGAGTGCGGCTGAAGCTTTCTTT. As protein: CASSATRSAAEAFF.

The chain has TRBV6-5 and TRBJ2-7; TRBD1 might be the D (5 bases). This CDR3 has 13 amino acids. In germline, CDR1 is MNHEY, CDR2 SVGAGI. V was shortened by 6 bases and J by 2 bases, with 11 bases between the two germline ends. In nucleotides, the CDR3 is TGTGCCAGCAGAGTGACAGCCACCTACGAGCAGTACTTC. Translation: CASRVTATYEQYF.

V usage is TRBV7-6 and J usage is TRBJ2-2; D ambiguous. The germline CDR1 and CDR2 sequences are SGHVS and FNYEAQ. V was cut by 5 bases and J by 2 bases, with 12 bases left in between. CDR3 size: 15 residues. CDR3 sequence (DNA): TGTGCCAGCAGCCGGACCGGCCTAAACACCGGGGAGCTGTTTTTT. It yields the protein CASSRTGLNTGELFF.

The chain employs TRBV6-5 and TRBJ2-1; 7 bases fit TRBD1. This CDR3 spans 15 amino acids. The V and J ends lost 0 bases and 9 bases, in that order; junction bases with no gene match: 8. From germline, CDR1 is MNHEY and CDR2 SVGAGI. DNA for the CDR3: TGTGCCAGCAGTTACTCGATTCTAGGGGGCGGTGAGCAGTTCTTC. It codes for CASSYSILGGGEQFF.

The chain recombines TRBV5-1 with TRBJ2-1; TRBD2 matches at 10 bases. The trim removed 2 bases at V and 5 bases at J, leaving 4 bases unmatched. The germline V gene encodes CDR1 SGHRS and CDR2 YFSETQ. The CDR3 totals 15 residues. The CDR3 region has the DNA TGCGCCAGCAGCTTTCAAGCGGGAGGGAACAATGAGCAGTTCTTC. Its translation: CASSFQAGGNNEQFF.

This clone was recorded once. Written as DNA, the CDR3 is TGTGCCAGTAGTTCGGGAGGGCGCGAGACCCAGTACTTC. This encodes CASSSGGRETQYF. The J gene is TRBJ2-5, the V gene TRBV19, with 8 bases identical to TRBD2. Germline lookup yields CDR1 LNHDA and CDR2 SQIVND (reference sequence). V lost 5 bases, J lost 5 bases, and 4 bases stayed unmatched. CDR3 length: 13 residues.

The V call is TRBV25-1, the J call TRBJ2-1; 12 nucleotides agree with TRBD2. Trimming took 4 bases from V and 6 from J; bases not matched to a gene: 7. CDR1 is MGHDK, CDR2 SYGVNS, per germline. The CDR3 runs to 16 residues. CDR3: CASSATTSGRRNEQFF. The CDR3 DNA follows: TGTGCCAGCAGTGCGACAACTAGCGGGAGGCGCAATGAGCAGTTCTTC.

The chain combines TRBV7-9 with TRBJ2-7; D is possibly TRBD1 (6 bases). The CDR3 consists of 15 residues. Per the germline V gene, CDR1 is SEHNR and CDR2 is FQNEAQ (reference sequence). V lost 0 bases to trimming and J lost 6 bases, with 15 bases between them. The CDR3 DNA reads as TGTGCCAGCAGCTTAGCGGCACAGGGAGAACGCGAGCAGTACTTC. Protein sequence: CASSLAAQGEREQYF.

This clone was seen once. This chain links TRBV18 with TRBJ1-1, with D perhaps TRBD1 (5 bases). This CDR3 region has 15 residues. Germline V gives CDR1 KGHSH, CDR2 LQKENI. Trimming cost V 5 bases and J 1 base, with 14 bases left between them. CDR3 sequence (DNA): TGTGCCAGCTCATCCCTGGGGGGGGAGAACACTGAAGCTTTCTTT. Translating gives CASSSLGGENTEAFF.